This TCR beta chain was identified in a study of preoperative IRX-2 immunotherapy in early breast cancer. The length of the CDR3 is 13 residues. Trimming left V 3 bases short and J 8 bases short, with 11 bases between. Germline loops: CDR1 SEHNR, CDR2 FQNEAQ (reference sequence). The treatment was: preoperative locoregional IRX-2 cytokine immunotherapy. Patients received preoperative, locoregional IRX-2 cytokine immunotherapy in a phase Ib study. Sequenced by immunoSEQ multiplex PCR; TCRdb stores in-frame clones only, minus some. Here the sample spans about 34,000 clones, 90% to 95% being singletons. The sample was taken from a patient treated with IRX-2 immunotherapy. The chain combines TRBV7-9 with TRBJ2-1; a possible D gene is TRBD1 (6 bases). The TCR comes from a human donor with breast cancer. DNA for the CDR3: TGTGCCAGCAGCTTCAACAGGGAATATGAGCAGTTCTTC. This gives the protein CASSFNREYEQFF.